A single sample gave rise to the 18 T cell receptor beta chains below, sequenced in a study of blood T cell repertoires in COVID-19 (TCRdb year 2020). The library was produced with the immunoSEQ multiplex PCR assay. TCRdb stores this immuneACCESS table with in-frame sequences only. Part of the clones is absent; in the studies checked, under half of the shortfall reflects unresolved V genes, and no reason is known for the rest. Present in this sample are around 67,000 clones, approximately 88% of which were seen just once. Together, the top ten hold around a fifth of the sample. The sequenced material came from peripheral blood. The receptors originated from a woman older than 75 with acute or convalescent COVID-19.

The chain recombines TRBV2 with TRBJ2-3, with D hard to call. The CDR3 is 16 amino acids. Germline V gene lookup returns CDR1 SNHLY and CDR2 FYNNEI. The ends were cut back, 5 bases at V and 3 bases at J, with 18 bases in the middle. Here the CDR3 DNA reads TGTGCCAGCAGTCCTCAGCGCGGCCTAACAACAGATACGCAGTATTTT. It yields the protein CASSPQRGLTTDTQYF.

The chain joins TRBV19 to TRBJ2-7; TRBD1 agrees at 9 bases. The V segment lost 5 bases and the J segment 0 bases; nucleotides outside the gene matches: 5. Germline-derived CDR1 and CDR2 are LNHDA and SQIVND (reference sequence). This CDR3 contains 15 residues. CDR3 residues: CASSLGTGYSYEQYF. CDR3 in DNA: TGTGCCAGTAGTTTGGGGACAGGGTACTCCTACGAGCAGTACTTC. Using reference TRBV19 and TRBJ2-7 for the parts outside the CDR3, the full variable domain is DGGITQSPKYLFRKEGQNVTLSCEQNLNHDAMYWYRQDPGQGLRLIYYSQIVNDFQKGDIAEGYSVSREKKESFPLTVTSAQKNPTAFYLCASSLGTGYSYEQYFGPGTRLTVT.

The gene calls are TRBV5-1 and TRBJ1-3; D uncertain. The germline gives CDR1 SGHRS, CDR2 YFSETQ. The CDR3 loop spans 16 amino acids. Trimming shortened V by 0 bases and J by 2 bases, and 12 bases separated the two germline ends. The CDR3 DNA reads as TGCGCCAGCAGCTTGGACGCGGGTAACACTGGAAACACCATATATTTT. Translation gives CASSLDAGNTGNTIYF.

V usage is TRBV2 and J usage is TRBJ1-5, with D tentatively TRBD1 (6 bases). Trimming pared 3 bases from V and 6 bases from J, leaving 12 bases between. The CDR3 length is 14 residues. Germline CDR1 and CDR2: SNHLY and FYNNEI. The CDR3 sequence is CASSDWGQGQPQHF. The CDR3 DNA reads as TGTGCCAGCAGTGACTGGGGGCAAGGTCAGCCCCAGCATTTT.

CDR3 DNA: TGTGCCAGCAGCAGACAGGGTCCCTATGGCTACACCTTC. Its protein product is CASSRQGPYGYTF. The V and J genes are TRBV6-2 or TRBV6-3 and TRBJ1-2; 7 bases agree with TRBD1. The germline gives CDR1 MNHEY, CDR2 SVGEGT. CDR3 length equals 13 residues. V lost 6 bases to trimming and J lost 4 bases; unmatched junction nucleotides: 5.

The gene calls are TRBV6-6 and TRBJ2-7; D is ambiguous. The germline CDR1 and CDR2 sequences are MNHNY and SVGAGI (reference sequence). This CDR3 is built from 11 residues. Deletions cut 5 bases from V and 5 bases from J, with 7 bases between. This CDR3 reads CASSVHNEQYF. The DNA of the CDR3 is TGTGCCAGCAGTGTTCACAACGAGCAGTACTTC.

The CDR3 DNA follows: TGTGCCAGCAGCTCCACGACTAGCGGGAGGATGAATGAGCAGTTCTTC. Translated, it gives CASSSTTSGRMNEQFF. The J gene is TRBJ2-1, the V gene TRBV11-1; the match to TRBD2 covers 13 bases. J was trimmed by 7 bases and V by 4 bases; bases with no gene match: 7. CDR3 length: 16 amino acids. Germline V gene data show CDR1 as SGHAT and CDR2 as FQDESV (reference sequence). Full variable domain (missing parts from reference TRBV11-1 and TRBJ2-1): EAEVAQSPRYKITEKSQAVAFWCDPISGHATLYWYRQILGQGPELLVQFQDESVVDDSQLPKDRFSAERLKGVDSTLKIQPAELGDSAMYLCASSSTTSGRMNEQFFGPGTRLTVL.

The J gene is TRBJ2-3, the V gene TRBV11-2; TRBD2 matches 8 bases. Germline CDR1 SGHAT, CDR2 FQNNGV. The CDR3 sequence is 16 residues long. J gave up 5 bases and V 3 bases, and 10 bases lay outside the gene matches. The CDR3 region has the DNA TGTGCCAGCAGCTTCCTTCGGGGGGGCACGGGAGATACGCAGTATTTT. Protein: CASSFLRGGTGDTQYF.

The chain has TRBV7-3 and TRBJ1-1; maybe TRBD1 (5 bases). V was shortened by 0 bases and J by 7 bases, with 12 bases between the two germline ends. The germline V gene has CDR1 SGHTA and CDR2 FQGTGA. This CDR3 is built from 14 residues. The CDR3, as DNA: TGTGCCAGCAGCTTAACGAGAACAGGAAATGAAGCTTTCTTT. This gives the protein CASSLTRTGNEAFF. Based on the CDR3 plus reference TRBV7-3 and TRBJ1-1, the full variable domain is GAGVSQTPSNKVTEKGKYVELRCDPISGHTALYWYRQSLGQGPEFLIYFQGTGAADDSGLPNDRFFAVRPEGSVSTLKIQRTERGDSAVYLCASSLTRTGNEAFFGQGTRLTVV.

The chain uses TRBV3-1 (or the pseudogene TRBV3-2) and TRBJ1-4; 7 nucleotides align to TRBD1. Looked up from germline, CDR1 is LGHDT and CDR2 is YNNKEL (reference sequence). The length of the CDR3 is 15 residues. V was clipped by 4 bases and J by 7 bases; unmatched bases: 9. The CDR3 nucleotides read TGTGCCAGCAGCCCCTGGTTTCCAGGGGGTGAAAAACTGTTTTTT. Its translation is CASSPWFPGGEKLFF.

The chain uses TRBV5-4 and TRBJ2-3; TRBD2 agrees at 7 bases. The CDR3 length is 15 residues. From germline, CDR1 is SGHNT and CDR2 YYREEE (reference sequence). V shed 3 bases and J 0 bases; nucleotides not matched to a gene: 4. CDR3 sequence: CASSSGTISTDTQYF. In nucleotides, the CDR3 is TGTGCCAGCAGCTCCGGGACTATTAGCACAGATACGCAGTATTTT.

The rearrangement joins TRBV28 to TRBJ1-4; D ambiguous. Germline V gives CDR1 MDHEN, CDR2 SYDVKM. The CDR3 runs 13 residues. Trimming left V 3 bases short and J 10 bases short, with 12 bases between. The CDR3 sequence is CASSFSGRGKLFF. The CDR3 DNA reads as TGTGCCAGCAGTTTTAGCGGGCGGGGAAAACTGTTTTTT.

This chain uses TRBV4-1 with TRBJ2-2; 8 positions match TRBD2. Germline assignment: CDR1 MGHRA and CDR2 YSYEKL. This CDR3 has 16 amino acids. J was trimmed by 0 bases and V by 3 bases; bases with no gene match: 3. DNA of the CDR3: TGCGCCAGCAGCCAGTTAGCGGGAACGAACACCGGGGAGCTGTTTTTT. Protein: CASSQLAGTNTGELFF.

The rearrangement links TRBV11-1 to TRBJ1-1, with a tentative D call TRBD1 (6 bases). Trimming cost V 6 bases and J 5 bases, with 10 bases left between them. From germline, CDR1 is SGHAT and CDR2 FQDESV (reference sequence). The CDR3 consists of 12 residues. CDR3: CASSYRVTEAFF. In nucleotides, the CDR3 is TGTGCCAGCAGTTACAGGGTTACTGAAGCTTTCTTT.

The chain combines TRBV19 with TRBJ1-5, with TRBD1 matching 8 bases. Per the germline V gene, CDR1 is LNHDA and CDR2 is SQIVND (reference sequence). This CDR3 is 14 amino acids long. The V and J ends lost 2 bases and 4 bases, in that order; junction bases with no gene match: 1. The CDR3 here is CASSIRTGNQPQHF. In DNA form, the CDR3 reads TGTGCCAGTAGTATAAGGACAGGGAATCAGCCCCAGCATTTT.

V and J are TRBV5-6 and TRBJ1-6; 10 bases align to TRBD1. This CDR3 region has 15 residues. CDR1 and CDR2 from the germline V gene are SGHDT and YYEEEE. The ends lost 4 bases at V and 6 bases at J; junction bases unmatched: 4. CDR3 coding DNA: TGTGCCAGCAGCCAAGGGACAGGGGCTAATTCACCCCTCCACTTT. Protein sequence: CASSQGTGANSPLHF.

This clone showed up just once. This chain joins TRBV30 and TRBJ2-3; maybe TRBD2 (5 bases). The CDR3 runs to 14 residues. The V gene lost 1 base and the J gene lost 2 bases, with 10 bases spanning the gap. Germline V gene sequence: CDR1 GTSNPN, CDR2 SVGIG (reference sequence). CDR3 bases: TGTGCCTGGAGTGGGGAGCAGTACACAGATACGCAGTATTTT. This encodes CAWSGEQYTDTQYF.

This chain connects TRBV5-6 to TRBJ2-3; D is perhaps TRBD2 (5 bases). The CDR3 is 15 residues long. The germline gives CDR1 SGHDT, CDR2 YYEEEE. The V end was cut by 3 bases, the J end by 2 bases, with 13 bases between. The CDR3 bases are TGTGCCAGCAGCTCGAGAGCGGTGATCACAGATACGCAGTATTTT. Protein: CASSSRAVITDTQYF.